A single sample is the source of the 7 T cell receptor beta chains below, sequenced in a study of T cell repertoires in cytomegalovirus infection. TCRdb ran MiXCR on the reads and lists one entry per CDR3 protein. The table lists a few hundred thousand distinct CDR3 sequences, 15% to 20% of them singletons. Material for sequencing was PBMCs. The receptors were sampled from a human donor in good health (CMV status not recorded). Some clones in this sample may be carry-over from other donors' samples.

Remarks on this clonotype: A single base separates this from a much larger clone, so it may be a read error. The conserved final phenylalanine or tryptophan is absent from the CDR3, which likely points to a read error. The rearrangement joins TRBV12-5 to TRBJ2-1; D uncertain. Germline CDR1 is LGHNT and CDR2 is FRNRAP. The CDR3 extends over 11 amino acids. V lost 7 bases, J lost 3 bases, and 4 bases lay in between. The CDR3 loop is CASAYYNEQFL. The CDR3, as DNA: TGTGCTAGTGCCTACTACAATGAGCAGTTCTTA.

This clonotype has more than one count but fewer than ten. This chain uses TRBV7-2 with TRBJ2-7; no clear D gene. V dropped 7 bases and J dropped 2 bases, with 15 bases sitting between them. Germline V gives CDR1 SGHTA, CDR2 FQGNSA. This CDR3 region has 14 residues. The CDR3 reads CASTSLFGPYEQYF. The DNA of the CDR3 is TGTGCCAGCACCTCTCTCTTTGGACCCTACGAGCAGTACTTC.

This clonotype has more than one count but fewer than ten. CDR3 region: CASSDHYADTQYF. The CDR3 DNA reads TGTGCCAGCAGTGACCACTATGCAGATACGCAGTATTTT. This sequence joins TRBV6-1 and TRBJ2-3; the D is unclear. V lost 3 bases, J lost 4 bases, and 8 bases lay in between. The CDR3 loop spans 13 amino acids. Per germline, CDR1 MNHNS and CDR2 SASEGT.

This clonotype has more than one count but fewer than ten. The CDR3 DNA follows: TGCAGTGCGAGCAGTCAAGAGACCCAGTACTTC. Translated: CSASSQETQYF. This chain links TRBV20-1 with TRBJ2-5; no clear D. Germline V gene lookup returns CDR1 DFQATT and CDR2 SNEGSKA (reference sequence). V was pared by 6 bases and J by 2 bases, with 7 bases between. CDR3 size: 11 residues.

A few counts support this clonotype. The chain employs TRBV7-2 and TRBJ1-3; D is unclear. With 5 bases removed from V and 4 bases from J, the gap between germline ends came to 6 bases. The CDR3 consists of 12 residues. Germline assignment: CDR1 SGHTA and CDR2 FQGNSA. CDR3 DNA sequence: TGTGCCAGCAGCACCTACGGAAACACCATATATTTT. Translation gives CASSTYGNTIYF.

There are many counts of this clonotype. The CDR3 DNA sequence: TGTGCCAGCAGCCCTACTCGGACAGGGAGCTACGAGCAGTACTTC. Translating gives CASSPTRTGSYEQYF. This chain joins TRBV7-2 and TRBJ2-7; 8 positions match TRBD1. The germline CDR1 and CDR2 sequences are SGHTA and FQGNSA. The V gene end was trimmed by 5 bases and the J gene end by 3 bases; junction bases not matched to a gene: 9. The CDR3 consists of 15 residues.

The CDR3 reads CAISESIQGALGYTF. CDR3 sequence (DNA): TGTGCCATCAGTGAGTCGATTCAGGGGGCGCTTGGCTACACCTTC. The genes are TRBV10-3 and TRBJ1-2; 8 nucleotides line up with TRBD1. The junction had 7 bases not matched to a gene; V was cut back by 0 bases and J by 7 bases. Germline V gene sequence: CDR1 ENHRY, CDR2 SYGVKD. The CDR3 sequence is 15 residues long.